Described below is a single T cell receptor beta chain sequence and its context. What it binds is not known. This entry belongs to a study of shared clonotypes between healthy human individuals. About the research overall: With ages of 18 to 49, the donors were a couple of women and three men.

This CDR3 comprises 15 residues. From germline, CDR1 is MGHRA and CDR2 YSYEKL. Trimming left V 4 bases short and J 5 bases short, with 18 bases between. Repertoires were generated with immunoSEQ multiplex PCR, while TCRdb's copy carries only in-frame clones and drops some. The sample holds millions of clones; 85% to 95% are singletons and the top ten take roughly 1%. Study-level points and caveats: Rarefaction showed sorted-subset sequencing was incomplete despite large depth. Memory subsets generally showed lower estimated richness than naive subsets.

The naive CD8 population came from CD45RO-negative cells selected for CCR7, without terminally differentiated effector memory CD45RA+ cells. The TCR sequence derives from a man aged 18 to 35 in good health. The chain couples TRBV4-1 to TRBJ2-7, with a weak D call TRBD1 (5 bases). Sequenced: naive CD8+ T cells sorted from blood. The CDR3 protein is CASSPAEQAVDEQYF. The CDR3 coding sequence is TGCGCCAGCAGCCCTGCGGAACAGGCGGTAGACGAGCAGTACTTC.